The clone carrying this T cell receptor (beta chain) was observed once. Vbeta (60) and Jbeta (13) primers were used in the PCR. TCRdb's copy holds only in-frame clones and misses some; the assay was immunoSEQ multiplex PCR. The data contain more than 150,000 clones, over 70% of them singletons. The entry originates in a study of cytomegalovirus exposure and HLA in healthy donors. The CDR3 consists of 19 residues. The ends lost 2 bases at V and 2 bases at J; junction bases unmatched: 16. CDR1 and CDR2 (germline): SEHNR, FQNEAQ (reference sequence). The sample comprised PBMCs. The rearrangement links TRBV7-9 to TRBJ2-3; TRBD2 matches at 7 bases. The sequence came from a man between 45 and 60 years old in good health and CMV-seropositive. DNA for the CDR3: TGTGCCAGCAGCTTACCAAGGTCAGAAGAGCGGGACTACACAGATACGCAGTATTTT. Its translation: CASSLPRSEERDYTDTQYF.